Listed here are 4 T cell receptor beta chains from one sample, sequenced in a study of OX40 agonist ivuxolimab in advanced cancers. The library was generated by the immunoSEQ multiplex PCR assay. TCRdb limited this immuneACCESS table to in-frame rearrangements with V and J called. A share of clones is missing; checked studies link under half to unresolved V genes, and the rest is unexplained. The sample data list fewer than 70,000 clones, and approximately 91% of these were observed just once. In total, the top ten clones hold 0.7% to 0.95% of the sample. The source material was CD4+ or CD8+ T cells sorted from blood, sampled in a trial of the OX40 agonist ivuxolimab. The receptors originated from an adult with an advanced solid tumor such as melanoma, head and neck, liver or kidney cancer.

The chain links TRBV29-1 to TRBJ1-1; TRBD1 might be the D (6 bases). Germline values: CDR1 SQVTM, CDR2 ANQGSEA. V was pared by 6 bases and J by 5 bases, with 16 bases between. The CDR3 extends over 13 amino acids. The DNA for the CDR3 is TGCAGCGTCGAGGGGGGAGGAGGGACTGAAGCTTTCTTT. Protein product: CSVEGGGGTEAFF.

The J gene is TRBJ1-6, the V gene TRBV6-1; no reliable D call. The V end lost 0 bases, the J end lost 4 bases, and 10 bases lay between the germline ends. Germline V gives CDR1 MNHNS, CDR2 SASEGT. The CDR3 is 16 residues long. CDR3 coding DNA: TGTGCCAGCAGTGAAGCGCATCTGATTTATAATTCACCCCTCCACTTT. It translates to CASSEAHLIYNSPLHF.

The CDR3 bases are TGTGCCAGCAGTGAATCAAGGTGGACAGATACGCAGTATTTT. It is translated as CASSESRWTDTQYF. The chain carries TRBV25-1 and TRBJ2-3, with D unclear. CDR3 length: 14 residues. Trimming shortened V by 1 base and J by 3 bases, and 8 bases separated the two germline ends. Germline CDR1 is MGHDK and CDR2 is SYGVNS.

CDR3 sequence: CASSHPLKRQARVGYTF. CDR3 bases: TGTGCCAGCAGCCACCCTTTAAAAAGACAGGCGCGCGTGGGCTACACCTTC. The genes are TRBV4-2 and TRBJ1-2, with a weak D call TRBD1 (6 bases). Trimming pared 3 bases from V and 8 bases from J, leaving 25 bases between. The CDR3 is 17 residues long. Germline V gene lookup returns CDR1 LGHNA and CDR2 YNFKEQ.